This T cell receptor (beta chain) was sequenced for a study of metastatic and nonmetastatic thyroid tumors (TCRdb year 2020). Some background on the complete study: Repertoires were compared across peripheral blood and tumor or nodule tissue samples from malignant and benign thyroid patients.

Libraries came from PCR. The sequencing machine was an Illumina HiSeq 4000. High-throughput sequencing was used to profile the TCR beta-chain CDR3 region of each patient. The published analysis was carried out like this. CDR3 differences across clinicopathological groups were used to build a classifier for discriminating distant-metastatic papillary thyroid cancer patients. The Shannon index was used to assess repertoire diversity, and the Morisita-Horn index was used to assess tumor-blood repertoire similarity. TCRdb reran the public reads through fastp at Q25 and MiXCR, keeping productive beta chains. TCRdb's processing, not the authors', yielded these V and J calls. The sample table records about 46,000 clones; approximately 26% of these occur just once. Together, the top ten hold about 3.5% of the sample. Before undergoing thyroid surgery, none of the patients had been given any kind of treatment. Using T-cell receptor beta sequencing, the study looked back at clinical samples from patients collected from the early 2010s to the late 2010s.

Broad study findings and their caveats: In both blood and tumor samples, malignant tumors were reported to have significantly higher TCR beta diversity than benign nodules.

This clone has more than one count but fewer than ten. The antigen it recognizes is unknown. No much larger clone exists at a distance of one base, and base qualities are not known. The receptor's source is a male donor with papillary thyroid cancer or a benign thyroid nodule (not recorded which). Some clones in this sample may be carry-over from other donors' samples. Sequenced material: blood.

The base sequence is TGTGCCAGCAGACCTGGGACCGCCTTCTTCTCCTACGAGCAGTACTTC. This yields the protein CASRPGTAFFSYEQYF. Recombination connected TRBV12-3 or TRBV12-4 to TRBJ2-7; the D match is possibly TRBD1 or TRBD2, with 5 bases aligned in each. Deletion took 6 bases off V and 0 bases off J, with a span of 18 bases between the germline ends. There are 16 amino acids in the CDR3, from cysteine to phenylalanine inclusive. Of the read, only the CDR3 DNA is kept; its 48 bases are in frame from base 1.